The T cell receptor (beta chain) under discussion was sequenced for a study of metastatic and nonmetastatic thyroid tumors. From germline, CDR1 is MNHNS and CDR2 SASEGT. This CDR3 has 15 residues. V was clipped by 8 bases and J by 8 bases; unmatched bases: 17. Each patient came to thyroid surgery without any prior treatment (of any kind). TCRdb re-analyzed the PCR reads through MiXCR. Among roughly 58,000 clones listed, about 4% were seen once. The chain uses TRBV6-1 and TRBJ1-1, with 7 bases aligning to TRBD1. The clonotype was recovered from a female donor with papillary thyroid cancer or a benign thyroid nodule (not recorded which). Some clones in this sample may be carry-over from other donors' samples. Material for sequencing was blood. The CDR3 sequence: CASGTTRGQWIEAFF. The CDR3 DNA is TGTGCCAGCGGCACGACCAGGGGACAGTGGATCGAAGCTTTCTTT.